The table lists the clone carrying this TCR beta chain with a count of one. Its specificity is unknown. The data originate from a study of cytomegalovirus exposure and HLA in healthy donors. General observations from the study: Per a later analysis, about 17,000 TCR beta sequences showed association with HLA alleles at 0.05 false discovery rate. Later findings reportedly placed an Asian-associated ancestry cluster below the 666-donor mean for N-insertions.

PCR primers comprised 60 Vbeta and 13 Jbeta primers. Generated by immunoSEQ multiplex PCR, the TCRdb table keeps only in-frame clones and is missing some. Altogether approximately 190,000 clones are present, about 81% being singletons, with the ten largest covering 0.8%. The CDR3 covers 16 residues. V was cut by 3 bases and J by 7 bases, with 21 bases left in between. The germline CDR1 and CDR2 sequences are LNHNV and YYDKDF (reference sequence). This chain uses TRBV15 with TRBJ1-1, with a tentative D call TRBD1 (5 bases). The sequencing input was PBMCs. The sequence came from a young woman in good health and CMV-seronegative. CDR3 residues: CATSRPRTGTNDEAFF. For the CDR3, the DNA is TGTGCCACCAGCAGGCCGAGAACGGGGACTAATGATGAAGCTTTCTTT. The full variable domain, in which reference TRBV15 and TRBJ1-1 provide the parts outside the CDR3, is DAMVIQNPRYQVTQFGKPVTLSCSQTLNHNVMYWYQQKSSQAPKLLFHYYDKDFNNEADTPDNFQSRRPNTSFCFLDIRSPGLGDTAMYLCATSRPRTGTNDEAFFGQGTRLTVV.